These T cell receptor beta chains were read from a single sample in a study of blood T cell repertoires in COVID-19. Assay: immunoSEQ multiplex PCR; the TCRdb copy retains only in-frame clones and omits some. The data hold over 200,000 clones, with 85% to 90% observed a single time. Sequenced: PBMCs or T cells enriched from blood (not recorded which). These receptors were collected from a man aged 18 to 30 who had recovered from COVID-19. Each CDR3 is given with its conserved first and last residue. Each record gives: clone size, J gene, D gene, CDR3 length, V gene, CDR3 protein, CDR3 DNA. D genes are given only for firm matches. The size entry is marked missing in some rows and otherwise reads once, few, many or a size class.

>NA|TRBJ2-1|TRBD2|19|TRBV4-2
CASSQDMTSGSNSYNEQFF
TGTGCCAGCAGCCAAGATATGACTAGCGGGAGTAACTCCTACAATGAGCAGTTCTTC
>NA|TRBJ2-1|NA|12|TRBV7-6
CASSLQSSEQFF
TGTGCCAGCAGCCTACAGAGCTCTGAGCAGTTCTTC
>few|TRBJ1-5|NA|14|TRBV5-8
CASRGPREGQPQHF
TGTGCCAGCCGCGGCCCCAGGGAAGGGCAGCCCCAGCATTTT
>NA|TRBJ2-2|TRBD1|15|TRBV29-1
CSVDGGQGNTGELFF
TGCAGCGTTGACGGGGGACAGGGGAACACCGGGGAGCTGTTTTTT
>NA|TRBJ1-5|TRBD1|16|TRBV19
CASRTPGQTINQPQHF
TGTGCCAGTAGGACACCGGGACAGACGATCAATCAGCCCCAGCATTTT
>once|TRBJ1-6|NA|18|TRBV7-6
CASSPQRAGISYNSPLHF
TGTGCCAGCAGCCCCCAGAGGGCGGGGATCTCCTATAATTCACCCCTCCACTTT
>NA|TRBJ1-4|TRBD1|15|TRBV28
CASSISGQGNEKLFF
TGTGCCAGCAGTATTTCGGGACAGGGGAATGAAAAACTGTTTTTT
>NA|TRBJ1-6|TRBD1|16|TRBV3-1/TRBV3-2
CASSQAGQGPGSPLHF
TGTGCCAGCAGCCAAGCCGGACAGGGCCCAGGATCACCCCTCCACTTT
>NA|TRBJ1-2|NA|13|TRBV11-2
CATRTAENYGYTF
TGTGCCACAAGGACAGCCGAAAACTATGGCTACACCTTC
>NA|TRBJ1-4|NA|17|TRBV11-2
CASSPMYSDTKSKRLFF
TGTGCCAGCAGCCCCATGTATTCGGACACAAAGTCCAAAAGACTGTTTTTT
>NA|TRBJ2-2|TRBD1|17|TRBV18
CASSPGQGMGTTGELFF
TGTGCCAGCTCCCCGGGACAGGGGATGGGGACCACCGGGGAGCTGTTTTTT